This T cell receptor beta chain was sequenced in a study of CD8 T cell repertoires and HIV-1 epitope variants. Overall study context: T cells were stimulated with Twenty-five Gag and Nef peptides separately. Control wells had CMV/EBV/flu peptides, negative Ebola AY9, or no peptide. Tested: three Gag epitope families, Nef HW9 and YT9.

The CDR3 has 14 residues. V shed 3 bases and J 4 bases; nucleotides not matched to a gene: 1. The germline gives CDR1 KGHSH, CDR2 LQKENI. Sequenced by immunoSEQ multiplex PCR; TCRdb stores in-frame clones only, minus some. The sample has tens of thousands of clones; over 70% are singletons. Sequencing used uncultured baseline CD8+ T cells from peripheral blood mononuclear cells (PBMCs). The chain carries TRBV18 and TRBJ2-2, with 8 bases fitting TRBD1. This receptor was taken from a male donor with HIV. The CDR3 is CASSPTGGTGELFF. The CDR3 DNA sequence: TGTGCCAGCTCACCCACAGGGGGCACCGGGGAGCTGTTTTTT. Based on the CDR3 plus reference TRBV18 and TRBJ2-2, the full variable domain is NAGVMQNPRHLVRRRGQEARLRCSPMKGHSHVYWYRQLPEEGLKFMVYLQKENIIDESGMPKERFSAEFPKEGPSILRIQQVVRGDSAAYFCASSPTGGTGELFFGEGSRLTVL.